This TCR beta chain originates from a study of identical twins (dated by TCRdb to 2016 to 2017). Looking at the study overall: To test whether fetal clonotypes persist, the study used deep sequencing on TCR alpha and beta repertoires from monozygotic twins, unrelated adults of various ages, and cord blood. To rule out contamination, the twin experiments were replicated at different times with different library preparation protocols.

A distance of 4 bases separates the germline ends of V and J, which lose 6 bases and 2 bases respectively. The CDR3, cysteine through phenylalanine, is 11 amino acids long. Only the CDR3 DNA is retained, 33 bases long and in frame from the first base. This clonotype was observed at least ten times. Its target antigen remains unknown. Nothing much larger sits one base from this clone, and base qualities are not available. Broader findings and caveats from the paper: Zero-insertion analyses could be partly confounded by invariant T cells such as MAIT and iNKT, though diverse VJ usage argued against such confounding for most clonotypes. The excess sharing between twins in beta out-of-frame sequences was weaker because fewer shared sequences reduced the signal-to-noise ratio. Compared with coincidental sharing between unrelated individuals, out-of-frame TCR alpha sequences shared between twins had an excess of sequences with low generation probability. Fewer insertions were carried by abundant cord blood beta clonotypes, a similar but weaker trend appeared in young adult naive repertoires, and no such trend appeared in memory repertoires. Because the same donors could not be followed over many years, the conclusions relied on cross-sectional statistical analysis. Out-of-frame TCR alpha sharing in monozygotic twins was systematically underestimated by recombination models, whereas sharing between unrelated individuals was in agreement with the recombination models.

The method behind the library was 5' RACE. The instrument was an Illumina HiSeq 2000. Template switching added a universal primer binding site, and the final cDNA carried a unique molecular identifier that allowed TCR cDNA molecules to be counted accurately. Specific primers in the conserved constant-segment region were used to synthesize first-strand cDNA for the TCR alpha and beta chains. To control for contamination, each cDNA library was double barcoded with a SMART-Mk sample barcode plus Illumina barcodes. Two successive PCR steps introduced TruSeq adapter sequences along with Illumina sample barcodes. The TCR alpha and beta cDNA libraries were sequenced on the Illumina HiSeq platform using custom primers. As for the original processing: MiGEC processed the raw reads to extract unique molecular identifiers, while MiXCR was used to determine the CDR3 positions. For each individual, recombination models were inferred using an EM algorithm with the repgenHMM and IGoR tools. Shared clonotype analysis was performed with the tcR package in R, normalizing sharing by the product of cloneset sizes. To study raw recombination without the effects of thymic and clonal selection, out-of-frame nonproductive sequences were analyzed. TCRdb reprocessing: public reads trimmed at Q25 with fastp, clones called with MiXCR, in-frame beta chains kept. Under each unique CDR3 protein, matching rows form one entry showing the most common genes and DNA. TCRdb, not the authors, supplied the V and J calls. In this sample the table shows approximately 690,000 distinct CDR3 sequences, over 5% of which occur a single time. The ten largest clones capture approximately 2% of the sample.

Every donor was a healthy Caucasian. Three unrelated non-twin adults were also sequenced: a male aged 18 to 30, a male aged 50 to 60 and a female aged 50 to 60. Miltenyi CD45RO+ enrichment and human naive T-cell isolation kits were used to isolate memory (CD45RO+) and naive T cells from PBMC. The sequencing input was naive T cells sorted from blood. Explained via the paper, the cell subset or site label denotes: cells isolated with a human naive T-cell isolation kit. This sequence uses TRBV12-3 or TRBV12-4 and TRBJ1-2; the D gene lacks a confident call. The clonotype comes from a man aged 18 to 29 in good health. The nucleotide sequence is TGTGCCAGCAGCCGAAACTATGGCTACACCTTC. This sequence encodes CASSRNYGYTF.